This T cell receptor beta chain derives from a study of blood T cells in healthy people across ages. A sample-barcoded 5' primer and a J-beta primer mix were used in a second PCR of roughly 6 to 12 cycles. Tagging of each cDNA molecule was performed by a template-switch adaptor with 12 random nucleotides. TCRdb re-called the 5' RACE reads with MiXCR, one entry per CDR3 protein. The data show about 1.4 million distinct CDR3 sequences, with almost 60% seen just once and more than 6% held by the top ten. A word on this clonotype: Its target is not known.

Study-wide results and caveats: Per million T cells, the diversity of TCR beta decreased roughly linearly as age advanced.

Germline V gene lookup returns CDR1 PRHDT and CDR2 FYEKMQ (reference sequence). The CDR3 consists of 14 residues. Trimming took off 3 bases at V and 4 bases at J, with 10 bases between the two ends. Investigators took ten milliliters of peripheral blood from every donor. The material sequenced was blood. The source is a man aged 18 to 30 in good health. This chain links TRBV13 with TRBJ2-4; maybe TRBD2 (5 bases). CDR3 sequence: CASSLFGGKNIQYF. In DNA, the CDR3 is TGTGCCAGCAGCTTGTTTGGAGGAAAAAACATTCAGTACTTC.